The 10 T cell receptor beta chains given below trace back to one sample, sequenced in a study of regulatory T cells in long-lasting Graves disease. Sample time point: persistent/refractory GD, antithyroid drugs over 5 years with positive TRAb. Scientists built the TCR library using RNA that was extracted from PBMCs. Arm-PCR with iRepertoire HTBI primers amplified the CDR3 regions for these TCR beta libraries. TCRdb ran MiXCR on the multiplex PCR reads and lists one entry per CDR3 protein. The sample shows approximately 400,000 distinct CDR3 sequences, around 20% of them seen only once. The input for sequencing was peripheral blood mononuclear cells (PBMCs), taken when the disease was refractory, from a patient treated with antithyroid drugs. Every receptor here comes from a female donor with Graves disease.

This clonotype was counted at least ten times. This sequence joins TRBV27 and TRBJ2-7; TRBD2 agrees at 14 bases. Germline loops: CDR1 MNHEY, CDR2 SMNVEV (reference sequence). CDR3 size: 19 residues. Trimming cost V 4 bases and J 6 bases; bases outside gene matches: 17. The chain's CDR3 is CASSSLTSGRAGPLSEQYF. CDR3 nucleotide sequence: TGTGCCAGCAGTTCCTTGACTAGCGGGAGGGCAGGGCCCCTTTCCGAGCAGTACTTC.

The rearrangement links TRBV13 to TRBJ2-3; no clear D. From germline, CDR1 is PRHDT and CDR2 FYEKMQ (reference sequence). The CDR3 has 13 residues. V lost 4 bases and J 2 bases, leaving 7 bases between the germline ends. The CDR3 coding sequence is TGTGCCAGCAGCTCCGAAGACACAGATACGCAGTATTTT. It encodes CASSSEDTDTQYF.

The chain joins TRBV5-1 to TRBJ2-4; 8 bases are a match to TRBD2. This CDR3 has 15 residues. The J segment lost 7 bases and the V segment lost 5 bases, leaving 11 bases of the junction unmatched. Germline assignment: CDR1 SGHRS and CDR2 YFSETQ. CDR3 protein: CASRTTGGVANIQYF. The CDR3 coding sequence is TGCGCCAGCAGAACAACCGGGGGGGTGGCGAACATTCAGTACTTC.

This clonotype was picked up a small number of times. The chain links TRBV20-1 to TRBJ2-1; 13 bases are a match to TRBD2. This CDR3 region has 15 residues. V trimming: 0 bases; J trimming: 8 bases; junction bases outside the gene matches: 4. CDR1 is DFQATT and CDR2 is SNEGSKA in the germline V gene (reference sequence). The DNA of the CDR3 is TGCAGTGCTAGAGAAAGGACTAGCGGGAGCCATGAGCAGTTCTTC. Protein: CSARERTSGSHEQFF.

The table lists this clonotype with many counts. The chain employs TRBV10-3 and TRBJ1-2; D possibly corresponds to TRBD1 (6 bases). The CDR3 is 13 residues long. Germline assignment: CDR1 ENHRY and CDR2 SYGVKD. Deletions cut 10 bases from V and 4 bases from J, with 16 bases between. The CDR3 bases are TGTGCCAGCCCAACTGACAGGATCTATGGCTACACCTTC. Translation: CASPTDRIYGYTF.

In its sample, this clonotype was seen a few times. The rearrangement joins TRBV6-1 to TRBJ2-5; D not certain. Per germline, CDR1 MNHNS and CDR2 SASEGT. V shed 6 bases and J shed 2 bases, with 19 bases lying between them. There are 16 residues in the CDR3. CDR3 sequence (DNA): TGTGCCAGCAGCTTACGAGAAGCGTATCTACAAGAGACCCAGTACTTC. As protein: CASSLREAYLQETQYF.

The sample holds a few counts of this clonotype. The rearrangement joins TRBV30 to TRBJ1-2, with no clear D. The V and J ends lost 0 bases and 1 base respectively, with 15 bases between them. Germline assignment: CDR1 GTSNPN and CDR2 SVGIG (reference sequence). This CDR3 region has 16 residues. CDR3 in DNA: TGTGCCTGGAGTGTAGGCGAAACCCTGCTTAACTATGGCTACACCTTC. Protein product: CAWSVGETLLNYGYTF.

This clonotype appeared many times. The CDR3 DNA sequence: TGTGCCAGCAGCTTACTAGCGGGAGTCAATTACGAGCAGTACTTC. Protein: CASSLLAGVNYEQYF. This chain links TRBV7-2 with TRBJ2-7; TRBD2 matches at 10 bases. With 2 bases clipped from V and 4 bases from J, the junction kept 5 bases outside the gene matches. The CDR3 length is 15 residues. Germline CDR1 is SGHTA and CDR2 is FQGNSA.

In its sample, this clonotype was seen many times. The DNA of the CDR3 is TGTGCCAGCGGGGGGGTGCGGGAGGACCAAGAGACCCAGTACTTC. Its translation: CASGGVREDQETQYF. The chain combines TRBV2 with TRBJ2-5, with 8 bases aligning to TRBD2. The CDR3 has 15 residues. CDR1 and CDR2 from the germline V gene are SNHLY and FYNNEI. With 8 bases clipped from V and 0 bases from J, the junction kept 8 bases outside the gene matches. Complete variable domain (other parts from reference TRBV2 and TRBJ2-5): EPEVTQTPSHQVTQMGQEVILRCVPISNHLYFYWYRQILGQKVEFLVSFYNNEISEKSEIFDDQFSVERPDGSNFTLKIRSTKLEDSAMYFCASGGVREDQETQYFGPGTRLLVL.

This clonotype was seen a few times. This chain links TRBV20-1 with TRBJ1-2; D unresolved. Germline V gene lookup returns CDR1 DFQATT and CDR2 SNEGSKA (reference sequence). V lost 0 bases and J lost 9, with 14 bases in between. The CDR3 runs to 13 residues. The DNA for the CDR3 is TGCAGTGCTAGAGAAAAGACTGTCTGGAGCTACACCTTC. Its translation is CSAREKTVWSYTF.